Shown below are 5 T cell receptor beta chains from a single sample sequenced in a study of post-analysis software for immune sequencing data. Their cognate antigens are unknown. Findings of the study overall: Patients showed TRBV5-6, TRBV5-1 and TRBV20-1 among a few TRBV segments more frequent than in controls.

Prepared libraries of TCR beta cDNA carried unique molecular identifiers. From the PCR reads, TCRdb called clonotypes with MiXCR, one entry per CDR3 protein. Counted here are hundreds of thousands of distinct CDR3 sequences, 55% to 60% occurring once; the ten biggest clones make up around 10%. The sample consisted of blood. Receptors were obtained from a girl aged 2 to 9 with multiple sclerosis.

V usage is TRBV10-2 and J usage is TRBJ1-5; D ambiguous. The germline V and J ends were trimmed by 3 bases and 11 bases, with 11 bases remaining between them. The CDR3 spans 12 residues. CDR1 WSHSY and CDR2 SAAADI come from the germline V gene. Written as DNA, the CDR3 is TGCGCCAGCAGTGAAAGTGGGGAATCCCAGCATTTT. It codes for CASSESGESQHF.

V and J are TRBV6-1 and TRBJ1-2; D remains ambiguous. This CDR3 has 17 residues. Germline values: CDR1 MNHNS, CDR2 SASEGT. V was shortened by 3 bases and J by 0 bases, with 17 bases between the two germline ends. CDR3 sequence (DNA): TGTGCCAGCAGTGAGTCTTGGCGGCCTACTCCTAACTATGGCTACACCTTC. Translated, it gives CASSESWRPTPNYGYTF.

The rearrangement joins TRBV5-5 to TRBJ1-2; no firm D call. The CDR3 extends over 13 amino acids. Looked up from germline, CDR1 is SGHKS and CDR2 is YYEKEE (reference sequence). Trimming pared 0 bases from V and 8 bases from J, leaving 11 bases between. CDR3 sequence (DNA): TGTGCCAGCAGCTTGGCCCCTCCCGGGGGCTACACCTTC. Translated: CASSLAPPGGYTF. The full variable domain, its missing parts supplied by reference TRBV5-5 and TRBJ1-2, is DAGVTQSPTHLIKTRGQQVTLRCSPISGHKSVSWYQQVLGQGPQFIFQYYEKEERGRGNFPDRFSARQFPNYSSELNVNALLLGDSALYLCASSLAPPGGYTFGSGTRLTVV.

This chain links TRBV20-1 with TRBJ2-1; D is possibly TRBD1 (7 bases). The CDR3 contains 16 residues. The germline V gene has CDR1 DFQATT and CDR2 SNEGSKA (reference sequence). The ends were cut back, 0 bases at V and 6 bases at J, with 18 bases in the middle. The DNA for the CDR3 is TGCAGTGCTAGAGATCCCAGGGGGGCTAGCGTCAATGAGCAGTTCTTC. This translates into CSARDPRGASVNEQFF.

This clonotype appeared a few times. The chain is built from TRBV4-1 and TRBJ2-5, with TRBD2 as a possible D gene (6 bases). The CDR3 totals 17 residues. Germline V CDR1 and CDR2: MGHRA, YSYEKL. Deletions cut 0 bases from V and 0 bases from J, with 14 bases between. CDR3 DNA sequence: TGCGCCAGCAGCCAAGATAGCTGGGGGGTAGACCAAGAGACCCAGTACTTC. It codes for CASSQDSWGVDQETQYF.